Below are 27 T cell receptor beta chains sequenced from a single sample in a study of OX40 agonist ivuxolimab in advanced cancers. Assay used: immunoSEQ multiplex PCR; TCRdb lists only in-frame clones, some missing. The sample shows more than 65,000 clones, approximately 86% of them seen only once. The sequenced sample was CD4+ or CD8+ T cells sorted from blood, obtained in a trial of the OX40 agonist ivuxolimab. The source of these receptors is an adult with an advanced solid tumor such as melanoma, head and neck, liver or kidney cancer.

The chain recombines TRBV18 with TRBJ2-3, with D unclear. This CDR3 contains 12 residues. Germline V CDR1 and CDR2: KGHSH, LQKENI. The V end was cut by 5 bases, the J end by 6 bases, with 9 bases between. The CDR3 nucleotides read TGTGCCAGCTCAACCTTTGCGGATACGCAGTATTTT. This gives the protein CASSTFADTQYF.

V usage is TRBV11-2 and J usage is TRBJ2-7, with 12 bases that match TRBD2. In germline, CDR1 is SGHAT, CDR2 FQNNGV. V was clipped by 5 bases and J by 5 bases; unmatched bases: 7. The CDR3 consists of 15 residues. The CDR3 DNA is TGTGCCAGCAGCCCTCGACTAGCGGGAGTCAACGAGCAGTACTTC. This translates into CASSPRLAGVNEQYF.

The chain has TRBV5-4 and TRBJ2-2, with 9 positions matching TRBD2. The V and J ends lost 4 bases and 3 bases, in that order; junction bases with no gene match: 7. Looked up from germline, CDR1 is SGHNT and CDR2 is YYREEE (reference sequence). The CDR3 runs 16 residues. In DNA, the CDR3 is TGTGCCAGCAGCCGTCGGGTAGCGGGAGACACCGGGGAGCTGTTTTTT. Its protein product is CASSRRVAGDTGELFF.

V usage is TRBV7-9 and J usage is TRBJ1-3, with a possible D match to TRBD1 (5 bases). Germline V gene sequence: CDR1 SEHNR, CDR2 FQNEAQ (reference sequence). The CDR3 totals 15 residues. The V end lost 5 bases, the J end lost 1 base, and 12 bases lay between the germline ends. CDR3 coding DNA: TGTGCCAGCAGCCGGGGCGCAGGGTCTGGAAACACCATATATTTT. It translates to CASSRGAGSGNTIYF.

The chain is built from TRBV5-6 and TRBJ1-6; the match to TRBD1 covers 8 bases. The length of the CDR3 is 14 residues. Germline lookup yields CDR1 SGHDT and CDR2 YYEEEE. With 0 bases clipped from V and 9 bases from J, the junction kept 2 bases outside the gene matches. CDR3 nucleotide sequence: TGTGCCAGCAGCTTGGCAGGGGGCGCTTCACCCCTCCACTTT. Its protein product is CASSLAGGASPLHF.

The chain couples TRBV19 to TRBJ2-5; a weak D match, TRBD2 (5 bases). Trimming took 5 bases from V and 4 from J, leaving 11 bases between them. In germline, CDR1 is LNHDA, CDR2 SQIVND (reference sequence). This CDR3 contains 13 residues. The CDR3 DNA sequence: TGTGCCAGTAGTGCGGGCCCGCGAGAGACCCAGTACTTC. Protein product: CASSAGPRETQYF.

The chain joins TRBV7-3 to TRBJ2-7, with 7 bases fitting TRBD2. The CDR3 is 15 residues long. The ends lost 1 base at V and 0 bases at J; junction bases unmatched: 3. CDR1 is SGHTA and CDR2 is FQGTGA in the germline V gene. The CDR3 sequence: CASSLNGGSSYEQYF. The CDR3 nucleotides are TGTGCCAGCAGCTTAAACGGGGGGAGCTCCTACGAGCAGTACTTC.

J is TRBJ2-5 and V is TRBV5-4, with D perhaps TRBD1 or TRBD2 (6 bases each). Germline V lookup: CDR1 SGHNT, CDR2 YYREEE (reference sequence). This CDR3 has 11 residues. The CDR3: CAWRGQETQYF. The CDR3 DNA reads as TGTGCTTGGAGGGGGCAAGAGACCCAGTACTTC. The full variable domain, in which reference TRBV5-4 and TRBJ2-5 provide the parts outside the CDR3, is ETGVTQSPTHLIKTRGQQVTLRCSSQSGHNTVSWYQQALGQGPQFIFQYYREEENGRGNFPPRFSGLQFPNYSSELNVNALELDDSALYLCAWRGQETQYFGPGTRLLVL.

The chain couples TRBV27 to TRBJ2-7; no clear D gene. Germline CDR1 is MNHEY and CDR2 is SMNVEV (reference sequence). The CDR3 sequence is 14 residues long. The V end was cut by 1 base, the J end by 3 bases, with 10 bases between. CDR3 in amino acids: CASSLYGSLYEQYF. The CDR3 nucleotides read TGTGCCAGCAGTTTATATGGCAGCCTCTACGAGCAGTACTTC.

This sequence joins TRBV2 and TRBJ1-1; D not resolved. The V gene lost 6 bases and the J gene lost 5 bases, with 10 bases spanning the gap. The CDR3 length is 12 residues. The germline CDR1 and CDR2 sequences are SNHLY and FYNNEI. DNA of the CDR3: TGTGCCAGCAGCGCGATGGTTACTGAAGCTTTCTTT. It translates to CASSAMVTEAFF.

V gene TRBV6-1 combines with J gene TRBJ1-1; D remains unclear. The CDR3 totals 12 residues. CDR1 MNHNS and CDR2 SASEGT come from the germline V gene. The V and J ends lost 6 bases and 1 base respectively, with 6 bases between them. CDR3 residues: CASSPQNTEAFF. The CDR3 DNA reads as TGTGCCAGCAGCCCACAGAACACTGAAGCTTTCTTT.

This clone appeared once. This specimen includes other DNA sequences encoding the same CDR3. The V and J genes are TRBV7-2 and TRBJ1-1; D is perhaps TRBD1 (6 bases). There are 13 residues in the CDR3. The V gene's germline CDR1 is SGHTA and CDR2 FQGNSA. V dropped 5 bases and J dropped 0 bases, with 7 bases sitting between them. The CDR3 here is CASSRDMNTEAFF. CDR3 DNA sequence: TGTGCCAGCAGCCGGGACATGAACACTGAAGCTTTCTTT.

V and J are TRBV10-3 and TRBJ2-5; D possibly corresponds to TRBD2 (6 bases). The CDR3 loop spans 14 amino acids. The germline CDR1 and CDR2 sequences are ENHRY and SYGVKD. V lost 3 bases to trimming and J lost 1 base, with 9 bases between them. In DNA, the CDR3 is TGTGCCATCAGTGACGGGACTGGCCAAGAGACCCAGTACTTC. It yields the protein CAISDGTGQETQYF.

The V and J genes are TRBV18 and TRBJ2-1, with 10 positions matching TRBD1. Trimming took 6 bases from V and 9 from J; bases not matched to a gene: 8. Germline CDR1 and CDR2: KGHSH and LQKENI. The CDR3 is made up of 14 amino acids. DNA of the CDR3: TGTGCCAGCTCGGGGACAGGGGTAAAGGTTGAGCAGTTCTTC. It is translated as CASSGTGVKVEQFF.

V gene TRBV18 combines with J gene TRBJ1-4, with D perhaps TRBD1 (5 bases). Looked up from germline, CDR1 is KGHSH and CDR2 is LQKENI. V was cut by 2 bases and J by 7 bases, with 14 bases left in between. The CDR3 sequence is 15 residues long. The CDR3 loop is CASSPGAGFSEKLFF. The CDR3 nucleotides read TGTGCCAGCTCACCAGGGGCAGGATTTAGTGAAAAACTGTTTTTT.

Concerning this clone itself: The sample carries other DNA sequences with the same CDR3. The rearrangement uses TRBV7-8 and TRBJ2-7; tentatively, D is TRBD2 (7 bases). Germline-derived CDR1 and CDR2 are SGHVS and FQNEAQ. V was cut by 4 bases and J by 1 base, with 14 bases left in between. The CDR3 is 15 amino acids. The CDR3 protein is CASSSRGGLSYEQYF. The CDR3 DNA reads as TGTGCCAGCAGCTCAAGGGGGGGCTTATCCTACGAGCAGTACTTC.

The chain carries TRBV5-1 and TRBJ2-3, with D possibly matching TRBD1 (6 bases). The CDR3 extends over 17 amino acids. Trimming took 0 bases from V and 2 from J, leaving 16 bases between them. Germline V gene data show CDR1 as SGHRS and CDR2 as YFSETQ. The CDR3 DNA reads TGCGCCAGCAGCTTGGACCGCGGACAGTCCTTCACAGATACGCAGTATTTT. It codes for CASSLDRGQSFTDTQYF.

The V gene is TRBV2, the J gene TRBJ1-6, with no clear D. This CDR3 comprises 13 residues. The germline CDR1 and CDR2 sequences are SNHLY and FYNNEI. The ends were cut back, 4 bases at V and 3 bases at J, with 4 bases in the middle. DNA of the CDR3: TGTGCCAGCAGTGGCGACTATAATTCACCCCTCCACTTT. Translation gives CASSGDYNSPLHF.

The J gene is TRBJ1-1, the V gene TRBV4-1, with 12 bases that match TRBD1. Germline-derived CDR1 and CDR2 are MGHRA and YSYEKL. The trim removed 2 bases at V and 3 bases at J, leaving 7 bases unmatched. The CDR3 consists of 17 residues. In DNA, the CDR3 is TGCGCCAGCAGCCAATACGGGACAGGGGGCAAATACACTGAAGCTTTCTTT. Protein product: CASSQYGTGGKYTEAFF.

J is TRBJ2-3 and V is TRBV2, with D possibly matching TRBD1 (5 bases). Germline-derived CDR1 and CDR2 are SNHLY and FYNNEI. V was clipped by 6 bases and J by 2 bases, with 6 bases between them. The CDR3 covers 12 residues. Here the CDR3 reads CASRGDTDTQYF. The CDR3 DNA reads TGTGCCAGCAGAGGGGACACAGATACGCAGTATTTT.

The CDR3 loop reads CASSEGTTGAEAFF. Here the CDR3 DNA reads TGTGCCAGCAGTGAAGGGACAACGGGAGCTGAAGCTTTCTTT. This chain connects TRBV6-5 to TRBJ1-1; D is possibly TRBD1 (6 bases). The CDR3 consists of 14 residues. V was cut by 5 bases and J by 6 bases, with 16 bases left in between. CDR1 MNHEY and CDR2 SVGAGI come from the germline V gene.

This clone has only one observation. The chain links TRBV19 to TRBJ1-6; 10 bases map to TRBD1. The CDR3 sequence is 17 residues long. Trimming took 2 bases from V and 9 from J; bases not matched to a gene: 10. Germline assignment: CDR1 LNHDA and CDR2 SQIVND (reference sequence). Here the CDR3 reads CASSISTGGSVGSPLHF. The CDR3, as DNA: TGTGCCAGTAGTATATCGACAGGGGGCTCGGTTGGTTCACCCCTCCACTTT. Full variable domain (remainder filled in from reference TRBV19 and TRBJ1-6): DGGITQSPKYLFRKEGQNVTLSCEQNLNHDAMYWYRQDPGQGLRLIYYSQIVNDFQKGDIAEGYSVSREKKESFPLTVTSAQKNPTAFYLCASSISTGGSVGSPLHFGNGTRLTVT.

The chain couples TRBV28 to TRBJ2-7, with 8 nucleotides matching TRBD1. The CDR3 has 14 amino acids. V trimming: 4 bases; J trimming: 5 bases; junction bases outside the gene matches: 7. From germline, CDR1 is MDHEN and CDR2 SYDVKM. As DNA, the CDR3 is TGTGCCAGCAGTTATTCAGGGGGCAGGAACGAGCAGTACTTC. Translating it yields CASSYSGGRNEQYF.

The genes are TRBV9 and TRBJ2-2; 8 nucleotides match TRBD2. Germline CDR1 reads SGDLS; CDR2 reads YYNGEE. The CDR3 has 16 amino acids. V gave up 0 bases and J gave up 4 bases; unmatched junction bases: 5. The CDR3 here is CASSVAGGHGTGELFF. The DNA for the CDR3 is TGTGCCAGCAGCGTAGCGGGGGGGCATGGCACCGGGGAGCTGTTTTTT.

CDR3 DNA sequence: TGTGCCAGCAGCCAAGATCTGTTAGGAGGGCTTGAAGGAGAGACCCAGTACTTC. Protein: CASSQDLLGGLEGETQYF. This sequence joins TRBV4-2 and TRBJ2-5; D perhaps matches TRBD2 (6 bases). The CDR3 runs 18 residues. Germline V gene lookup returns CDR1 LGHNA and CDR2 YNFKEQ. V was shortened by 0 bases and J by 4 bases, with 21 bases between the two germline ends.

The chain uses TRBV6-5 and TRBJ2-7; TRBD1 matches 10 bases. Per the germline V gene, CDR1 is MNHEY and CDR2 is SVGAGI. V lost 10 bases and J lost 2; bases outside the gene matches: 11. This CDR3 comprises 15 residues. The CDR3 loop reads CATRSPGQGPYEQYV. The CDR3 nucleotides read TGTGCCACCCGCTCCCCGGGACAGGGGCCCTACGAGCAGTACGTC.

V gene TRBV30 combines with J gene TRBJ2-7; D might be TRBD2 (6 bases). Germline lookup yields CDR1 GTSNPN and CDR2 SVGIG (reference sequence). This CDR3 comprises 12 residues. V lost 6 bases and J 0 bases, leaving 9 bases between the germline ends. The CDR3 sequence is CACGGISYEQYF. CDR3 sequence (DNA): TGTGCCTGCGGCGGGATCTCCTACGAGCAGTACTTC.